The 25 T cell receptor beta chains reported below all come from one sample, sequenced in a study of blood T cell repertoires in COVID-19 (TCRdb year 2020). Receptor amplification or capture employed the immunoSEQ multiplex PCR assay. TCRdb holds this immuneACCESS table with in-frame rearrangements only. Some clones are missing; in checked studies, unresolved V genes explain under half, and the rest has no known cause. The sample yields tens of thousands of clones; roughly 87% were counted once. In total, the top ten clones hold around 3.5% of the sample. Material: peripheral blood. Receptors were obtained from a woman between 45 and 60 years old with COVID-19, enrolled during active disease.

The rearrangement joins TRBV4-2 to TRBJ1-1; TRBD1 is a possible D gene (6 bases). V lost 0 bases to trimming and J lost 5 bases, with 7 bases between them. CDR3 length: 13 residues. The germline V gene encodes CDR1 LGHNA and CDR2 YNFKEQ. The CDR3 loop reads CASSQDRGTEAFF. CDR3 bases: TGTGCCAGCAGCCAAGACAGGGGAACTGAAGCTTTCTTT.

The genes are TRBV7-9 and TRBJ2-2; D is uncertain. The germline CDR1 and CDR2 sequences are SEHNR and FQNEAQ (reference sequence). V gave up 0 bases and J gave up 2 bases, with 7 bases separating them. The CDR3 has 15 residues. The CDR3 sequence: CASSLAGPNTGELFF. DNA for the CDR3: TGTGCCAGCAGCTTAGCTGGGCCTAACACCGGGGAGCTGTTTTTT.

The chain has TRBV18 and TRBJ2-5, with 7 nucleotides matching TRBD2. Trimming cost V 4 bases and J 2 bases; bases outside gene matches: 13. The CDR3 totals 17 residues. Germline V gene sequence: CDR1 KGHSH, CDR2 LQKENI. Written as DNA, the CDR3 is TGTGCCAGCTCACTTCTCGCGGGAGCCCAGACTCAAGAGACCCAGTACTTC. Residues: CASSLLAGAQTQETQYF. Based on the CDR3 plus reference TRBV18 and TRBJ2-5, the full variable domain is NAGVMQNPRHLVRRRGQEARLRCSPMKGHSHVYWYRQLPEEGLKFMVYLQKENIIDESGMPKERFSAEFPKEGPSILRIQQVVRGDSAAYFCASSLLAGAQTQETQYFGPGTRLLVL.

As for this clone: One end of the junction varies from germline; a read error may be responsible. The chain joins TRBV5-1 to TRBJ2-1; the D is unclear. The germline V gene encodes CDR1 SGHRS and CDR2 YFSETQ. The CDR3 covers 13 residues. The DNA of the CDR3 is TGCGCCAGCAGGTTGGAGCCGCTTAATGAGCAGTTCTTC. Protein: CASRLEPLNEQFF. The full variable domain, its missing parts supplied by reference TRBV5-1 and TRBJ2-1, is KAGVTQTPRYLIKTRGQQVTLSCSPISGHRSVSWYQQTPGQGLQFLFEYFSETQRNKGNFPGRFSGRQFSNSRSEMNVSTLELGDSALYLCASRLEPLNEQFFGPGTRLTVL.

The table lists this clone with a few counts. V and J are TRBV6-2 or TRBV6-3 and TRBJ2-1; 7 nucleotides align to TRBD2. This CDR3 is 16 amino acids long. CDR1 MNHEY and CDR2 SVGEGT come from the germline V gene. The V and J ends lost 2 bases and 6 bases, in that order; junction bases with no gene match: 10. CDR3 sequence: CASSYNGWLAVNEQFF. The CDR3 coding sequence is TGTGCCAGCAGTTACAACGGGTGGCTAGCGGTCAATGAGCAGTTCTTC.

V usage is TRBV6-5 and J usage is TRBJ2-4; the D gene is possibly TRBD1 (5 bases). Germline V lookup: CDR1 MNHEY, CDR2 SVGAGI. Trimming pared 6 bases from V and 6 bases from J, leaving 15 bases between. The CDR3 length is 14 residues. The chain's CDR3 is CASRGHSSGNIQYF. DNA for the CDR3: TGTGCCAGCAGGGGGCACTCCAGTGGAAACATTCAGTACTTC.

This clone is a singleton in its sample. Here the CDR3 reads CASSVPGTGDGEQYF. The CDR3 DNA reads as TGTGCCAGCAGCGTACCCGGGACAGGGGACGGCGAGCAGTACTTC. The chain combines TRBV9 with TRBJ2-7; TRBD1 aligns across 10 bases. The germline V gene has CDR1 SGDLS and CDR2 YYNGEE. The CDR3 sequence is 15 residues long. V shed 1 base and J 6 bases; nucleotides not matched to a gene: 7.

This rearrangement joins TRBV4-1 to TRBJ2-1, with a tentative D call TRBD2 (5 bases). Germline lookup yields CDR1 MGHRA and CDR2 YSYEKL. There are 18 residues in the CDR3. The V end was cut by 0 bases, the J end by 5 bases, with 20 bases between. The CDR3 loop is CASSQDLGKLARNNEQFF. The CDR3, as DNA: TGCGCCAGCAGCCAAGATCTCGGCAAGTTAGCGAGAAACAATGAGCAGTTCTTC.

This clone has just a few counts. The J gene is TRBJ2-6, the V gene TRBV7-2; 7 positions agree with TRBD1. With V trimmed by 4 bases and J by 0 bases, 6 bases remained unmatched. The CDR3 is 17 amino acids. The germline V gene encodes CDR1 SGHTA and CDR2 FQGNSA. The CDR3 here is CASSSRGRGSGANVLTF. Written as DNA, the CDR3 is TGTGCCAGCAGCTCAAGGGGGCGAGGCTCTGGGGCCAACGTCCTGACTTTC.

V and J are TRBV24-1 and TRBJ2-3; D unclear. V was clipped by 4 bases and J by 0 bases, with 10 bases between them. Germline V lookup: CDR1 KGHDR, CDR2 SFDVKD. This CDR3 has 15 amino acids. The CDR3 DNA reads TGTGCCACCAGTGACCCACTTGAAAGCACAGATACGCAGTATTTT. Encoded protein: CATSDPLESTDTQYF.

The chain links TRBV29-1 to TRBJ2-1; perhaps TRBD1 as D (5 bases). Trimming removed 7 bases from V and 7 bases from J, with 17 bases in between. Germline V CDR1 and CDR2: SQVTM, ANQGSEA. This CDR3 has 13 residues. The CDR3 nucleotides read TGCAGCGCTCCAGGGCTGGTTCAGAATGAGCAGTTCTTC. As protein: CSAPGLVQNEQFF.

The chain carries TRBV9 and TRBJ1-1; D unresolved. This CDR3 has 14 residues. Germline V gene lookup returns CDR1 SGDLS and CDR2 YYNGEE. V gave up 0 bases and J gave up 0 bases, with 6 bases separating them. CDR3 sequence reads: CASSVGGMNTEAFF. Here the CDR3 DNA reads TGTGCCAGCAGCGTAGGTGGCATGAACACTGAAGCTTTCTTT.

The CDR3 reads CASSRGSSTDTQYF. The CDR3 DNA reads as TGCGCCAGCAGCAGGGGGAGTAGCACAGATACGCAGTATTTT. This chain uses TRBV5-1 with TRBJ2-3; D perhaps matches TRBD1 (6 bases). V lost 4 bases, J lost 0 bases, and 9 bases lay in between. Germline V gives CDR1 SGHRS, CDR2 YFSETQ. The CDR3 spans 14 residues.

The rearrangement joins TRBV5-6 to TRBJ1-3; TRBD1 might be the D (5 bases). The germline V gene has CDR1 SGHDT and CDR2 YYEEEE. V was trimmed by 0 bases and J by 7 bases, leaving 11 bases between them. The CDR3 covers 14 residues. The CDR3 nucleotides read TGTGCCAGCAGCTTGGTACAGGTCGTCAACACCATATATTTT. It encodes CASSLVQVVNTIYF.

Here the CDR3 reads CASSRTRGTDTQYF. The CDR3 DNA sequence: TGTGCCAGCAGTCGGACTAGGGGCACAGATACGCAGTATTTT. V gene TRBV6-6 combines with J gene TRBJ2-3; TRBD2 agrees at 7 bases. The ends lost 5 bases at V and 1 base at J; junction bases unmatched: 3. The CDR3 is made up of 14 amino acids. Germline assignment: CDR1 MNHNY and CDR2 SVGAGI (reference sequence).

In DNA, the CDR3 is TGTGCCAGCAGCTCCGGCAGCGGGAACACAGATACGCAGTATTTT. This translates into CASSSGSGNTDTQYF. The rearrangement links TRBV7-9 to TRBJ2-3; 7 bases line up with TRBD2. The CDR3 spans 15 residues. CDR1 and CDR2 from the germline V gene are SEHNR and FQNEAQ (reference sequence). J was trimmed by 2 bases and V by 4 bases; bases with no gene match: 6.

This chain joins TRBV29-1 and TRBJ2-1; weak D call: TRBD2 (5 bases). Germline CDR1 is SQVTM and CDR2 is ANQGSEA. Trimming removed 5 bases from V and 4 bases from J, with 9 bases in between. The CDR3 extends over 12 amino acids. In DNA, the CDR3 is TGCAGCGTTTTAGCGATTTACAATGAGCAGTTCTTC. Translation: CSVLAIYNEQFF.

The J gene is TRBJ2-7, the V gene TRBV5-1; D uncertain. This CDR3 spans 12 amino acids. The V and J ends lost 4 bases and 1 base respectively, with 6 bases between them. The germline gives CDR1 SGHRS, CDR2 YFSETQ. The CDR3 DNA reads TGCGCCAGCAGCCCCCCTTCCTACGAGCAGTACTTC. Translating it yields CASSPPSYEQYF.

The CDR3 coding sequence is TGTGCCAGCAGCGTCGCAGGGTTGATATCCGGGGAGCTGTTTTTT. This gives the protein CASSVAGLISGELFF. This chain uses TRBV21-1 with TRBJ2-2; the DNA was not used to check the table's D call, TRBD1. TRBV21-1 is a pseudogene locus. The CDR3 has 15 amino acids.

This clone showed up just once. The V gene is TRBV30, the J gene TRBJ1-1; maybe TRBD1 (5 bases). Germline CDR1 GTSNPN, CDR2 SVGIG (reference sequence). V was pared by 1 base and J by 1 base, with 7 bases between. The CDR3 extends over 13 amino acids. The CDR3 nucleotides read TGTGCCTGGAGTGCAGGGTGGAACACTGAAGCTTTCTTT. Protein sequence: CAWSAGWNTEAFF.

The CDR3, as DNA: TGTGCCAGTACCGACAGGGCGTATCAGCCCCAGCATTTT. Protein sequence: CASTDRAYQPQHF. The chain is built from TRBV19 and TRBJ1-5; TRBD1 agrees at 7 bases. Unmatched junction bases numbered 5, after V lost 7 bases and J lost 5 bases. The CDR3 contains 13 residues. Looked up from germline, CDR1 is LNHDA and CDR2 is SQIVND (reference sequence).

The chain links TRBV7-2 to TRBJ1-1, with D possibly matching TRBD1 (5 bases). Trimming left V 3 bases short and J 5 bases short, with 22 bases between. This CDR3 is built from 17 residues. CDR1 and CDR2 (germline): SGHTA, FQGNSA. CDR3 DNA sequence: TGTGCCAGCAGCTTGGATGGGGGGAGGGCTGTTAGTACTGAAGCTTTCTTT. It yields the protein CASSLDGGRAVSTEAFF. Complete variable domain (other parts from reference TRBV7-2 and TRBJ1-1): GAGVSQSPSNKVTEKGKDVELRCDPISGHTALYWYRQSLGQGLEFLIYFQGNSAPDKSGLPSDRFSAERTGGSVSTLTIQRTQQEDSAVYLCASSLDGGRAVSTEAFFGQGTRLTVV.

The CDR3 coding sequence is TGTGCCAGCAGGAGGGAGCGGGGAAGCTACGAGCAGTACTTC. Translation gives CASRRERGSYEQYF. The chain joins TRBV5-4 to TRBJ2-7; 7 nucleotides match TRBD2. Germline CDR1 SGHNT, CDR2 YYREEE (reference sequence). Germline trimming cut 5 bases from V and 3 bases from J; bases unmatched to any gene: 8. The CDR3 is 14 residues long.

This chain uses TRBV5-5 with TRBJ2-7; 9 positions agree with TRBD2. CDR3 length: 16 amino acids. V shed 2 bases and J 2 bases; nucleotides not matched to a gene: 8. Germline CDR1 SGHKS, CDR2 YYEKEE (reference sequence). The CDR3 is CASSLGLQRGAYEQYF. The CDR3 DNA reads TGTGCCAGCAGCTTAGGTCTCCAGCGGGGGGCCTACGAGCAGTACTTC.

The chain uses TRBV7-2 and TRBJ2-2; D is possibly TRBD2 (6 bases). Trimming took off 7 bases at V and 3 bases at J, with 15 bases between the two ends. The germline gives CDR1 SGHTA, CDR2 FQGNSA. This CDR3 is 15 amino acids long. The CDR3 is CASTFRGSYTGELFF. The CDR3 DNA sequence: TGTGCCAGCACCTTCCGGGGGTCCTACACCGGGGAGCTGTTTTTT.